This is a list of T cell receptor beta chains from one sample in a study of OX40 agonist ivuxolimab in advanced cancers. The protocol was immunoSEQ multiplex PCR, while the TCRdb copy is restricted to in-frame clones and leaves out a portion. The sample has approximately 81,000 clones, under 95% seen once; the top ten hold over 11%. The input for sequencing was CD4+ or CD8+ T cells sorted from blood, taken in a trial of the OX40 agonist ivuxolimab. These receptors all stem from an adult with an advanced solid tumor such as melanoma, head and neck, liver or kidney cancer. Both conserved end residues are part of each CDR3. The D gene is left open where the match is weak. Clone size is given for some rows only: seen once, a few or many times, or a class if the clone is expanded.

DNA,CDR3,size,D,J,V
TGTGCCAGCAGCTTGGATAGGGGGCGAAACACTGAAGCTTTCTTT,CASSLDRGRNTEAFF,few,TRBD1,TRBJ1-1,TRBV5-4
TGTGCCAGCAGCTCCAACGGGGCTGAAGCTTTCTTT,CASSSNGAEAFF,few,NA,TRBJ1-1,TRBV11-3
TGTGCCACCCTAGACAGGGACCTCCAAGAGACCCAGTACTTC,CATLDRDLQETQYF,NA,TRBD1,TRBJ2-5,TRBV28
TGTGCCAGCAGTCCAGGGGTTGCAACTAATGAAAAACTGTTTTTT,CASSPGVATNEKLFF,NA,NA,TRBJ1-4,TRBV6-5
TGTGCTAGTGGATTCCACCTCCCCGGCGGTAGGGACACCATATATTTT,CASGFHLPGGRDTIYF,NA,NA,TRBJ1-3,TRBV12-5
TGTGCCAGCATGCGGTTCCTCTACAGGGGCCTACAAGAGACCCAGTACTTC,CASMRFLYRGLQETQYF,NA,TRBD1,TRBJ2-5,TRBV7-9
TGTGCCAGCAGTCTAACAGGGCCCGGGGAGCTGTTTTTT,CASSLTGPGELFF,NA,NA,TRBJ2-2,TRBV27
TGTGCCACCGCGACAGGGACAACTGGAAACACCATATATTTT,CATATGTTGNTIYF,NA,TRBD1,TRBJ1-3,TRBV6-6
TGTGCCAGCAGTCCAGGGACAGATAATTCACCCCTCCACTTT,CASSPGTDNSPLHF,NA,TRBD1,TRBJ1-6,TRBV27
TGCGCCAGCAGCCAAGTTCCGGACAGTCAGCCCCAGCATTTT,CASSQVPDSQPQHF,NA,NA,TRBJ1-5,TRBV4-1
TGTGCCAGCAGCTTAGGTGAAGGGTATGACACTGAAGCTTTCTTT,CASSLGEGYDTEAFF,NA,NA,TRBJ1-1,TRBV7-6
TGCGCCAGCAGCCACCTCCCGCCGGGACTAGCGGGGTCCTACGAGCAGTACTTC,CASSHLPPGLAGSYEQYF,NA,TRBD2,TRBJ2-7,TRBV4-1
TGTGCCAGCAGTCACCCGACAGGGCCTGGAAACACCATATATTTT,CASSHPTGPGNTIYF,NA,TRBD1,TRBJ1-3,TRBV6-5
TGTGCAAGTCGCTTACCCGAGCGGAGCTCCTACAATGAGCAGTTCTTC,CASRLPERSSYNEQFF,NA,NA,TRBJ2-1,TRBV12-2
TGTGCCAGCAGTTACTCAGGCGGGAGCTCCTACAATGAGCAGTTCTTC,CASSYSGGSSYNEQFF,NA,TRBD2,TRBJ2-1,TRBV6-5
TGTGCCAGCACCATTTTTGACTTGCCTCAAGAGACCCAGTACTTC,CASTIFDLPQETQYF,NA,NA,TRBJ2-5,TRBV5-4
TGTGCCAGCACCATAGGGCGGGAGCAGTTCTTC,CASTIGREQFF,NA,NA,TRBJ2-1,TRBV27
TGCGCCAGCAGCCAAGATAACTCGGGGGCGGACGAGCAGTACTTC,CASSQDNSGADEQYF,NA,NA,TRBJ2-7,TRBV4-1
TGTGCCAGCAGCCAAGACCTACCTTACCCCACAGATACGCAGTATTTT,CASSQDLPYPTDTQYF,NA,NA,TRBJ2-3,TRBV4-2
TGTGCCAGCAGCTCCACAGGGGGCCTAAACACTGAAGCTTTCTTT,CASSSTGGLNTEAFF,NA,TRBD1,TRBJ1-1,TRBV7-6